The 2 T cell receptor beta chains below come from one sample, sequenced in a study of low-dose radiotherapy and immunotherapy resistance in tumors. As to time point: before trial treatment. First-strand cDNA used TRAV- and TRBV-specific primers, covering alpha and beta chains. The TCRs were subjected to amplification over approximately 19 PCR cycles employing a constant-region primer in conjunction with a V-primer adapter. TCRdb re-derived calls from the reads in MiXCR, one entry per CDR3 protein. This sample has roughly 36,000 distinct CDR3 sequences, with roughly 28% found just once. The material was PBMCs, obtained before treatment. These receptors originate from a male donor with gallbladder cancer.

Turning to this clonotype: A far larger clone is one nucleotide away, so this likely arose from a read error. The J gene is TRBJ2-1, the V gene TRBV3-1, with TRBD1 identical over 8 bases. V was clipped by 3 bases and J by 10 bases; unmatched bases: 11. This CDR3 has 15 amino acids. From germline, CDR1 is LGHDT and CDR2 YNNKEL (reference sequence). Here the CDR3 DNA reads TGTGCCAGCAGCCATTTCGGACAGGGAGTCTACGAGCAGTTCTTC. Translated: CASSHFGQGVYEQFF.

This clonotype was recorded many times. The chain links TRBV28 to TRBJ2-5; D not resolved. V was shortened by 3 bases and J by 2 bases, with 19 bases between the two germline ends. The germline gives CDR1 MDHEN, CDR2 SYDVKM. The CDR3 has 17 amino acids. CDR3 nucleotide sequence: TGTGCCAGCAGTTTCGAACAACTACTAACGCGACAAGAGACCCAGTACTTC. As protein: CASSFEQLLTRQETQYF.